This TCR beta chain came from a study of cytomegalovirus exposure and HLA in healthy donors. Study-wide findings and caveats: Association of a missense DCLRE1C variant with TCR beta V- and J-gene trimming was reported in a later analysis. Cytomegalovirus status, reportedly, was diagnosed with high specificity and sensitivity by the classifier.

The PCR had 60 Vbeta and 13 Jbeta primers. Here immunoSEQ multiplex PCR was the method, and the copy in TCRdb shows in-frame clones only, minus some. Here the sample spans tens of thousands of clones, approximately 84% being singletons. Germline V CDR1 and CDR2: WSHSY, SAAADI. The CDR3 is 15 amino acids. Trimming pared 0 bases from V and 4 bases from J, leaving 12 bases between. With respect to this clone: Antigen: not known.

This sequence originates from a man aged 18 to 29 in good health and CMV-seronegative. The sample comprised PBMCs. This sequence joins TRBV10-2 and TRBJ2-5, with a tentative D call TRBD1 (6 bases). The CDR3 protein is CASSESGRGTETQYF. In nucleotides, the CDR3 is TGCGCCAGCAGTGAGTCGGGCAGGGGAACAGAGACCCAGTACTTC.